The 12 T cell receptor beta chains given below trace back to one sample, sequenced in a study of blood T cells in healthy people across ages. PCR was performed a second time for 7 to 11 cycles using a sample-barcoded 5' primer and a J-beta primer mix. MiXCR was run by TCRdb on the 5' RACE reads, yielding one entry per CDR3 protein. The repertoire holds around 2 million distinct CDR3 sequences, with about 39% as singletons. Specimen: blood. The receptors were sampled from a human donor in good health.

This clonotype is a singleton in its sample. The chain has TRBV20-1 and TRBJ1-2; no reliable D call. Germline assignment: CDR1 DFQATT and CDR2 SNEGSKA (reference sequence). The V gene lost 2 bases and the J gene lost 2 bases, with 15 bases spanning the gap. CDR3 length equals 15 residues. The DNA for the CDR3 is TGCAGTGCTAGAATCCCCTCCGGGAGGAACTATGGCTACACCTTC. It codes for CSARIPSGRNYGYTF.

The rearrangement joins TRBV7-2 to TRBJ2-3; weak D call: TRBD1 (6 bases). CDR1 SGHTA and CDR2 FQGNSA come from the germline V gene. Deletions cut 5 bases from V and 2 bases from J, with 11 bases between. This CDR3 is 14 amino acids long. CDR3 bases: TGTGCCAGCAGCCGACAGGCTAACACAGATACGCAGTATTTT. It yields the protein CASSRQANTDTQYF.

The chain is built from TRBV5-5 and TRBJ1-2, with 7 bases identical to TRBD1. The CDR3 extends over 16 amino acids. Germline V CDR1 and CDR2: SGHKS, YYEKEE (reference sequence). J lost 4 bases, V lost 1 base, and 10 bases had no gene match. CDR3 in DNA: TGTGCCAGCAGCTTGTCATACGAGGGGGCTGTCTATGGCTACACCTTC. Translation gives CASSLSYEGAVYGYTF.

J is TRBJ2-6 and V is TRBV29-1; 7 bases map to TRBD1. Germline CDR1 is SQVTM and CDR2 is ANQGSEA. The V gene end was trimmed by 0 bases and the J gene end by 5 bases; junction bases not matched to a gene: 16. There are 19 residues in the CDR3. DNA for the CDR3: TGCAGCGTTGAAGACGTAAGTTCGGACCAGGGGGTCCGGGCCAACGTCCTGACTTTC. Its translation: CSVEDVSSDQGVRANVLTF.

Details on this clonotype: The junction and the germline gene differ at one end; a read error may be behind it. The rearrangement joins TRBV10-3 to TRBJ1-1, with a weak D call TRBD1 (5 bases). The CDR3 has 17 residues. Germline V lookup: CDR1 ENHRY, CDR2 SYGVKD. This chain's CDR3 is CAITATNPGRMGTEAFF. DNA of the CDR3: TGCGCCATCACCGCTACCAACCCAGGGAGGATGGGCACTGAAGCTTTCTTT.

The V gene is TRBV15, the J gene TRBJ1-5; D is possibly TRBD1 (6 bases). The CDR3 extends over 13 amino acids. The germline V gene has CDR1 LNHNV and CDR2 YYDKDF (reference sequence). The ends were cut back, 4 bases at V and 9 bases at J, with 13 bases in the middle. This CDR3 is CATSIRGYTPQHF. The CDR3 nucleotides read TGTGCCACCAGCATCAGGGGCTATACGCCCCAGCATTTT.

The CDR3 is CASSGGNPDTQYF. The CDR3 DNA follows: TGTGCCAGCAGTGGGGGTAACCCAGATACGCAGTATTTT. The chain links TRBV2 to TRBJ2-3; D unresolved. Germline CDR1 SNHLY, CDR2 FYNNEI. CDR3 length: 13 residues. Trimming took off 4 bases at V and 4 bases at J, with 9 bases between the two ends. The entire variable domain, with the rest obtained from reference TRBV2 and TRBJ2-3, is as follows: EPEVTQTPSHQVTQMGQEVILRCVPISNHLYFYWYRQILGQKVEFLVSFYNNEISEKSEIFDDQFSVERPDGSNFTLKIRSTKLEDSAMYFCASSGGNPDTQYFGPGTRLTVL.

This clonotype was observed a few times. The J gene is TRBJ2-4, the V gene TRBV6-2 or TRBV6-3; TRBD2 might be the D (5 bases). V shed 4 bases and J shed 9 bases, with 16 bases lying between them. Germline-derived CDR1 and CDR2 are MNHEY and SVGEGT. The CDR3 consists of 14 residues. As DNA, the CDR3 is TGTGCCAGCAGTTGGTCTGGGTGGGAGAGCATTCAGTACTTC. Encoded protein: CASSWSGWESIQYF.

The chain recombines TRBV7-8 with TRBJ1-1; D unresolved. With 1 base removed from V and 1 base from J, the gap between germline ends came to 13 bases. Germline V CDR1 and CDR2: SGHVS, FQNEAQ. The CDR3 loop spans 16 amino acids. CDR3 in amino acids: CASSLGRLIQNTEAFF. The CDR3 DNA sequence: TGTGCCAGCAGCTTAGGCAGACTGATACAGAACACTGAAGCTTTCTTT.

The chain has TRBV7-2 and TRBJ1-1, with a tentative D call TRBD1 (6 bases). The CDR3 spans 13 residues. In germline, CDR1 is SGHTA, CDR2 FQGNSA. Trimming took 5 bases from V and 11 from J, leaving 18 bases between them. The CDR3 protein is CASSQEDSTIAFF. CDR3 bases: TGTGCCAGCAGCCAGGAGGACAGTACGATTGCTTTCTTT.

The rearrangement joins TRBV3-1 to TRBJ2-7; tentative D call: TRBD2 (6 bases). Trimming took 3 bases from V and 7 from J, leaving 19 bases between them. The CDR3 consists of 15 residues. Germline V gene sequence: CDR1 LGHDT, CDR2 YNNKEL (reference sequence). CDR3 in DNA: TGTGCCAGCAGCCACAACAGTTTCCCGGGGGAAGAGCAGTACTTC. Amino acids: CASSHNSFPGEEQYF.

Here the CDR3 reads CASSLYPAVTNEKLFF. In DNA form, the CDR3 reads TGCGCCAGCAGCTTGTACCCGGCTGTAACTAATGAAAAACTGTTTTTT. V is TRBV5-1 and J is TRBJ1-4, with no clear D. Looked up from germline, CDR1 is SGHRS and CDR2 is YFSETQ. The length of the CDR3 is 16 residues. V lost 1 base, J lost 1 base, and 11 bases lay in between.